One sample yielded the 23 T cell receptor beta chains listed below, sequenced in a study of blood T cell repertoires in COVID-19. This table comes from immunoSEQ multiplex PCR, and its TCRdb copy is limited to in-frame clones, with some not included. The table includes roughly 350,000 clones, around 87% detected once. Sequenced material: peripheral blood. The receptors originated from a woman aged 25 to 39 with COVID-19, enrolled during active disease.

V is TRBV2 and J is TRBJ2-1; D gene uncertain. The CDR3 has 15 amino acids. The V gene's germline CDR1 is SNHLY and CDR2 FYNNEI. V gave up 1 base and J gave up 3 bases, with 10 bases separating them. The DNA of the CDR3 is TGTGCCAGCAGTGAAGTCGGTTCTGTCTACAATGAGCAGTTCTTC. Translated, it gives CASSEVGSVYNEQFF. Combining the CDR3 with reference TRBV2 and TRBJ2-1 gives the whole variable domain EPEVTQTPSHQVTQMGQEVILRCVPISNHLYFYWYRQILGQKVEFLVSFYNNEISEKSEIFDDQFSVERPDGSNFTLKIRSTKLEDSAMYFCASSEVGSVYNEQFFGPGTRLTVL.

The CDR3 protein is CALGRPSTDTQYF. CDR3 in DNA: TGTGCCCTCGGGAGACCTAGCACAGATACGCAGTATTTT. V is TRBV30 and J is TRBJ2-3, with a weak D call TRBD2 (6 bases). Germline CDR1 is GTSNPN and CDR2 is SVGIG (reference sequence). This CDR3 spans 13 amino acids. V dropped 8 bases and J dropped 0 bases, with 12 bases sitting between them.

J is TRBJ2-7 and V is TRBV5-8; no firm D call. There are 11 residues in the CDR3. V was trimmed by 4 bases and J by 2 bases, leaving 4 bases between them. Germline V gene data show CDR1 as SGHTS and CDR2 as YDEGEE. The CDR3 is CASSRTYEQYF. DNA of the CDR3: TGTGCCAGCAGCCGTACCTACGAGCAGTACTTC.

This sequence joins TRBV6-2 or TRBV6-3 and TRBJ2-1; perhaps TRBD2 as D (6 bases). Per the germline V gene, CDR1 is MNHEY and CDR2 is SVGEGT. The CDR3 spans 13 residues. V was clipped by 6 bases and J by 3 bases, with 9 bases between them. CDR3 in DNA: TGTGCCAGCAGCGGGAGAAGCTACAATGAGCAGTTCTTC. It translates to CASSGRSYNEQFF.

The chain employs TRBV29-1 and TRBJ2-2, with D hard to call. The CDR3 length is 11 residues. Trimming shortened V by 6 bases and J by 3 bases, and 5 bases separated the two germline ends. CDR1 SQVTM and CDR2 ANQGSEA come from the germline V gene. CDR3 DNA: TGCAGCGTGGCGGACACCGGGGAGCTGTTTTTT. This encodes CSVADTGELFF.

This sequence joins TRBV30 and TRBJ1-4; D gene ambiguous. This CDR3 has 14 amino acids. CDR1 and CDR2 (germline): GTSNPN, SVGIG (reference sequence). The ends were cut back, 5 bases at V and 3 bases at J, with 13 bases in the middle. For the CDR3, the DNA is TGTGCCTGGGGCGCGGGAATAGCTAATGAAAAACTGTTTTTT. It is translated as CAWGAGIANEKLFF. Using reference TRBV30 and TRBJ1-4 for the parts outside the CDR3, the full variable domain is SQTIHQWPATLVQPVGSPLSLECTVEGTSNPNLYWYRQAAGRGLQLLFYSVGIGQISSEVPQNLSASRPQDRQFILSSKKLLLSDSGFYLCAWGAGIANEKLFFGSGTQLSVL.

Only a few counts were recorded for this clone. This chain connects TRBV24-1 to TRBJ1-5, with D tentatively TRBD1 (6 bases). V shed 2 bases and J shed 4 bases, with 8 bases lying between them. In germline, CDR1 is KGHDR, CDR2 SFDVKD. The CDR3 spans 14 residues. The CDR3 nucleotides are TGTGCCACCAGTGATTGGACAGCTAATCAGCCCCAGCATTTT. The encoded protein is CATSDWTANQPQHF.

The chain employs TRBV5-6 and TRBJ1-5; D is unclear. Per germline, CDR1 SGHDT and CDR2 YYEEEE. Trimming removed 1 base from V and 2 bases from J, with 7 bases in between. The CDR3 has 14 residues. CDR3 DNA: TGTGCCAGCAGCTTGAGAGGTGGCAATCAGCCCCAGCATTTT. Amino acids: CASSLRGGNQPQHF.

The chain couples TRBV29-1 to TRBJ2-1; TRBD2 might be the D (6 bases). Trimming cost V 0 bases and J 7 bases, with 10 bases left between them. The germline V gene encodes CDR1 SQVTM and CDR2 ANQGSEA. This CDR3 has 13 residues. CDR3: CSVEDEGRNEQFF. The DNA of the CDR3 is TGCAGCGTTGAAGATGAGGGGAGGAATGAGCAGTTCTTC.

The chain couples TRBV27 to TRBJ1-2; D unresolved. This CDR3 spans 13 amino acids. V dropped 0 bases and J dropped 8 bases, with 10 bases sitting between them. Germline V CDR1 and CDR2: MNHEY, SMNVEV (reference sequence). CDR3 DNA: TGTGCCAGCAGTTTATCCGGGGTTTTGGGCTACACCTTC. Encoded protein: CASSLSGVLGYTF.

The gene calls are TRBV11-3 and TRBJ2-7, with D maybe TRBD1 (6 bases). Trimming shortened V by 1 base and J by 7 bases, and 8 bases separated the two germline ends. The CDR3 runs to 12 residues. Germline CDR1 SGHNT, CDR2 YENEEA. CDR3 coding DNA: TGTGCCAGCAGCTTAGGACAGGCGGAGCAGTACTTC. This codes for CASSLGQAEQYF.

V gene TRBV30 combines with J gene TRBJ2-5; D is unresolved. From germline, CDR1 is GTSNPN and CDR2 SVGIG (reference sequence). CDR3 length: 16 residues. V lost 1 base and J 1 base, leaving 16 bases between the germline ends. Here the CDR3 reads CAWSAWATVVQETQYF. DNA for the CDR3: TGTGCCTGGAGTGCGTGGGCTACCGTCGTCCAAGAGACCCAGTACTTC.

The chain has TRBV30 and TRBJ1-4; D unclear. V was trimmed by 2 bases and J by 7 bases, leaving 14 bases between them. Germline loops: CDR1 GTSNPN, CDR2 SVGIG (reference sequence). The CDR3 has 14 residues. The CDR3 nucleotides are TGTGCCTGGAGTCTGCGGGAGTCGGGTGAAAAACTGTTTTTT. Amino acid sequence: CAWSLRESGEKLFF.

V is TRBV25-1 and J is TRBJ2-2; TRBD1 matches at 7 bases. Germline CDR1 reads MGHDK; CDR2 reads SYGVNS. The V segment lost 8 bases and the J segment 5 bases; nucleotides outside the gene matches: 2. The CDR3 contains 12 residues. CDR3 nucleotide sequence: TGTGCCAGCGGCAGGGGGACCGGGGAGCTGTTTTTT. It codes for CASGRGTGELFF.

V is TRBV9 and J is TRBJ2-7; weak D call: TRBD2 (6 bases). V lost 0 bases and J 4 bases, leaving 11 bases between the germline ends. The CDR3 has 14 amino acids. Germline V gene sequence: CDR1 SGDLS, CDR2 YYNGEE. CDR3 sequence: CASSVDGSGYEQYF. For the CDR3, the DNA is TGTGCCAGCAGCGTAGACGGGAGTGGGTACGAGCAGTACTTC.

The sample holds one count of this clone. The chain couples TRBV7-7 to TRBJ2-5; 8 positions match TRBD2. Per the germline V gene, CDR1 is SSHAT and CDR2 is FNYEAQ (reference sequence). The CDR3 extends over 14 amino acids. The DNA of the CDR3 is TGTGCTAGCGGGGCCGGGCACTCCCAAGAGACCCAGTACTTC. The encoded protein is CASGAGHSQETQYF.

There are a few counts of this clone. The rearrangement uses TRBV3-1 (or the pseudogene TRBV3-2) and TRBJ2-1; 9 positions match TRBD2. The CDR3 has 17 amino acids. With V trimmed by 4 bases and J by 6 bases, 13 bases remained unmatched. Germline values: CDR1 LGHDT, CDR2 YNNKEL (reference sequence). For the CDR3, the DNA is TGTGCCAGCAGCCGGAGAGTGGGTAGCGGGAGCGTCAATGAGCAGTTCTTC. Translating gives CASSRRVGSGSVNEQFF.

V and J are TRBV5-1 and TRBJ2-1; TRBD2 matches at 8 bases. This CDR3 comprises 14 residues. Looked up from germline, CDR1 is SGHRS and CDR2 is YFSETQ. J lost 6 bases, V lost 0 bases, and 2 bases had no gene match. The chain's CDR3 is CASSLASGLNEQFF. As DNA, the CDR3 is TGCGCCAGCAGCTTGGCTAGCGGGCTCAATGAGCAGTTCTTC.

This clone was observed a single time. The genes are TRBV2 and TRBJ2-7; no reliable D call. The CDR3 consists of 10 residues. V gave up 5 bases and J gave up 5 bases, with 4 bases separating them. Germline CDR1 reads SNHLY; CDR2 reads FYNNEI. CDR3 region: CASSFNEQYF. DNA for the CDR3: TGTGCCAGCAGTTTCAACGAGCAGTACTTC.

CDR3: CAWSTTIGGYTF. CDR3 sequence (DNA): TGTGCCTGGAGTACGACCATCGGGGGCTACACCTTC. The chain recombines TRBV30 with TRBJ1-2; no clear D gene. V was clipped by 2 bases and J by 8 bases, with 12 bases between them. Germline V gene lookup returns CDR1 GTSNPN and CDR2 SVGIG (reference sequence). The CDR3 runs to 12 residues.

This clone was counted only a few times. One junction end disagrees with the germline gene, perhaps due to a read error. Written as DNA, the CDR3 is TGTGCCAGCAGCGTAGACAGGGCCCGGAATGAGCAGTTCTTC. Its protein product is CASSVDRARNEQFF. The chain carries TRBV11-2 and TRBJ2-1; 7 nucleotides align to TRBD1. The length of the CDR3 is 14 residues. The germline gives CDR1 SGHAT, CDR2 FQNNGV.

The J gene is TRBJ2-1, the V gene TRBV11-2, with TRBD1 as a possible D gene (6 bases). Germline CDR1 reads SGHAT; CDR2 reads FQNNGV. Trimming stripped 2 bases from V and 9 bases from J, with 17 bases between. The CDR3 length is 15 residues. CDR3 DNA: TGTGCCAGCAGCTTACTAAGGGGGTCCCTGGGTGAGCAGTTCTTC. Protein sequence: CASSLLRGSLGEQFF.

The rearrangement uses TRBV9 and TRBJ1-4, with 11 bases that match TRBD1. Germline V gene sequence: CDR1 SGDLS, CDR2 YYNGEE. CDR3 length: 17 residues. The J segment lost 7 bases and the V segment lost 3 bases, leaving 11 bases of the junction unmatched. CDR3 DNA sequence: TGTGCCAGCAGCGCCCGGGACAGGGGGATTTTGAGTGAAAAACTGTTTTTT. It is translated as CASSARDRGILSEKLFF.